This note documents a single T cell receptor beta chain sequence. Antigen specificity is unknown. The sample is drawn from a study of cytomegalovirus exposure and HLA in healthy donors. Study-wide results and limits: In a later analysis, parvovirus B19, influenza, CMV and Epstein-Barr virus appeared linked to several top co-occurrence clusters.

Germline-derived CDR1 and CDR2 are MNHNS and SASEGT. This CDR3 has 17 amino acids. Trimming took off 3 bases at V and 4 bases at J, with 21 bases between the two ends. Primers included in the PCR were 60 Vbeta and 13 Jbeta primers. Data came from immunoSEQ multiplex PCR; TCRdb stores just in-frame clones and leaves some out. The table records some 150,000 clones, around 70% of them present only once. The chain has TRBV6-1 and TRBJ1-1; the D gene is possibly TRBD1 (5 bases). The clonotype was recovered from a man aged 35-49 years in good health and CMV-seronegative. Sequencing was carried out using PBMCs. The CDR3 sequence is CASSDRRVKGPVTEAFF. Here the CDR3 DNA reads TGTGCCAGCAGTGACCGACGTGTTAAGGGGCCGGTCACTGAAGCTTTCTTT.